Below, 29 T cell receptor beta chains from the same sample are listed, as sequenced in a study of cytotoxic CD8 clonotypes in ibrutinib-treated CLL. Sequencing was performed with immunoSEQ multiplex PCR; in TCRdb, only in-frame clones are kept and a portion is missing. The sample contains roughly 220,000 clones, 70% to 75% of which appear only once. Here the sequenced sample was PBMCs, taken after 12 months of ibrutinib treatment. The receptors originated from a human donor with chronic lymphocytic leukemia.

The rearrangement joins TRBV27 to TRBJ1-6; 10 bases are a match to TRBD1. V lost 9 bases to trimming and J lost 5 bases; unmatched junction nucleotides: 7. Germline CDR1 reads MNHEY; CDR2 reads SMNVEV (reference sequence). The CDR3 runs to 15 residues. CDR3 coding DNA: TGTGCCAGGCTCGATGGACAGGGGGATAATTCACCCCTCCACTTT. It yields the protein CARLDGQGDNSPLHF.

This chain joins TRBV5-6 and TRBJ1-2; 10 nucleotides match TRBD1. The CDR3 is 14 residues long. The germline gives CDR1 SGHDT, CDR2 YYEEEE. The ends lost 4 bases at V and 8 bases at J; junction bases unmatched: 8. The CDR3, as DNA: TGTGCCAGCAGCCTCGGGACAGGGGTGACCGGCTACACCTTC. Translation gives CASSLGTGVTGYTF.

This clone was seen just once. This chain connects TRBV7-6 to TRBJ2-5; 10 positions match TRBD1. CDR1 SGHVS and CDR2 FNYEAQ come from the germline V gene. The CDR3 covers 17 residues. V lost 3 bases, J lost 5 bases, and 12 bases stayed unmatched. CDR3 in DNA: TGTGCCAGCAGCTTCTCCAGACCGGGACAGGGGCCGGAGACCCAGTACTTC. It specifies CASSFSRPGQGPETQYF.

This chain joins TRBV18 and TRBJ2-5, with 15 bases aligning to TRBD2. The CDR3 runs to 17 residues. Germline assignment: CDR1 KGHSH and CDR2 LQKENI. J gave up 5 bases and V 5 bases, and 9 bases lay outside the gene matches. In DNA form, the CDR3 reads TGTGCCAGCTCATCCGGACTAGCGGGAGGGCCGAGGGAGACCCAGTACTTC. As protein: CASSSGLAGGPRETQYF.

This sequence joins TRBV4-1 and TRBJ1-4; D is possibly TRBD1 (5 bases). From germline, CDR1 is MGHRA and CDR2 YSYEKL. V was clipped by 0 bases and J by 11 bases, with 16 bases between them. The CDR3 contains 15 residues. Here the CDR3 reads CASSQEGGLGLKLFF. Written as DNA, the CDR3 is TGCGCCAGCAGCCAAGAAGGCGGGTTGGGGCTGAAACTGTTTTTT.

This clone was seen only a few times. The rearrangement links TRBV7-3 to TRBJ1-2, with a weak D call TRBD1 (6 bases). The CDR3 consists of 14 residues. V was clipped by 2 bases and J by 8 bases, with 15 bases between them. CDR1 is SGHTA, CDR2 FQGTGA, per germline. CDR3 residues: CASSLSGVGGGYTF. As DNA, the CDR3 is TGTGCCAGCAGCTTATCGGGCGTCGGGGGCGGCTACACCTTC.

V and J are TRBV30 and TRBJ2-3, with a possible D match to TRBD2 (6 bases). CDR1 is GTSNPN and CDR2 is SVGIG in the germline V gene (reference sequence). The CDR3 is 15 residues long. V was shortened by 2 bases and J by 2 bases, with 14 bases between the two germline ends. The CDR3 loop reads CAWSFPGLDTDTQYF. Here the CDR3 DNA reads TGTGCCTGGAGTTTCCCGGGACTTGACACAGATACGCAGTATTTT.

This chain uses TRBV6-5 with TRBJ1-1, with 7 bases that match TRBD1. V was clipped by 2 bases and J by 5 bases; unmatched bases: 8. Per germline, CDR1 MNHEY and CDR2 SVGAGI. CDR3 length: 15 residues. For the CDR3, the DNA is TGTGCCAGCAGTTACGGACAGGTAGGGAGGACTGAAGCTTTCTTT. It encodes CASSYGQVGRTEAFF.

The chain is built from TRBV7-2 and TRBJ2-1, with 7 positions matching TRBD2. Unmatched junction bases numbered 9, after V lost 5 bases and J lost 5 bases. The CDR3 sequence is 15 residues long. Germline V CDR1 and CDR2: SGHTA, FQGNSA. CDR3 amino acids: CASSGILARNNEQFF. As DNA, the CDR3 is TGTGCCAGCAGCGGGATACTAGCGAGAAACAATGAGCAGTTCTTC.

In this sample, this clone turned up a few times. J is TRBJ2-1 and V is TRBV18; possibly TRBD2 for D (6 bases). The CDR3 totals 13 residues. In germline, CDR1 is KGHSH, CDR2 LQKENI. V was trimmed by 8 bases and J by 7 bases, leaving 15 bases between them. DNA of the CDR3: TGTGCCAGCAGCGGCAGGGCGGGAAATGAGCAGTTCTTC. Its protein product is CASSGRAGNEQFF.

The chain combines TRBV2 with TRBJ1-1; 7 bases match TRBD1. V lost 6 bases to trimming and J lost 8 bases; unmatched junction nucleotides: 12. This CDR3 has 14 residues. Germline V gives CDR1 SNHLY, CDR2 FYNNEI. CDR3 bases: TGTGCCAGCAGGTCCGCCGTGGACAGGAGAGAAGCTTTCTTT. It translates to CASRSAVDRREAFF.

The chain links TRBV21-1 to TRBJ1-6; the DNA was not used to check the table's D call, TRBD1. TRBV21-1 is recorded as a pseudogene. The CDR3 extends over 14 amino acids. The CDR3 sequence: CASSNRVRNSPLHF. The CDR3 nucleotides read TGTGCCAGCAGCAACAGGGTAAGAAATTCACCCCTCCACTTT.

This clone was detected once. The gene calls are TRBV19 and TRBJ1-2; 7 bases are a match to TRBD1. This CDR3 is 13 amino acids long. V lost 6 bases to trimming and J lost 2 bases; unmatched junction nucleotides: 3. Germline CDR1 and CDR2: LNHDA and SQIVND (reference sequence). The CDR3 region is CASSLQGNYGYTF. The CDR3 bases are TGTGCCAGTAGCCTACAGGGGAACTATGGCTACACCTTC.

Written as DNA, the CDR3 is TGTGCCATCGGACCCGGACAGGGGAACACTGAAGCTTTCTTT. Translating gives CAIGPGQGNTEAFF. The rearrangement uses TRBV10-3 and TRBJ1-1; TRBD1 agrees at 8 bases. CDR3 length: 14 residues. Trimming at V came to 8 bases and at J to 1 base, leaving 6 bases not matched to a gene. Germline CDR1 and CDR2: ENHRY and SYGVKD.

In the case of this clone: Its ends do not fully match the called genes, so a read error is possible. This chain connects TRBV2 to TRBJ1-2; TRBD1 might be the D (5 bases). The germline CDR1 and CDR2 sequences are SNHLY and FYNNEI. The CDR3 has 11 amino acids. The CDR3 bases are TGTGCCAGCGGTGACAGCTATGGCTACACCTTC. It is translated as CASGDSYGYTF.

The chain is built from TRBV7-3 and TRBJ2-7; unclear D gene. This CDR3 is built from 14 residues. Germline lookup yields CDR1 SGHTA and CDR2 FQGTGA. V was shortened by 5 bases and J by 1 base, with 12 bases between the two germline ends. CDR3 region: CASSPGGTSYEQYF. In nucleotides, the CDR3 is TGTGCCAGCAGCCCGGGCGGCACTTCCTACGAGCAGTACTTC.

This chain uses TRBV4-2 with TRBJ2-7; TRBD2 matches at 8 bases. The CDR3 length is 19 residues. The germline V gene has CDR1 LGHNA and CDR2 YNFKEQ. Losses at the gene ends were 0 bases for V and 4 bases for J; bases not matched to a gene: 17. Here the CDR3 reads CASSQDSQPRRGGRYEQYF. CDR3 sequence (DNA): TGTGCCAGCAGCCAAGATAGTCAACCAAGGCGGGGCGGGAGGTACGAGCAGTACTTC.

The V gene is TRBV19, the J gene TRBJ1-1; 7 nucleotides align to TRBD1. The CDR3 is 13 residues long. The trim removed 5 bases at V and 2 bases at J, leaving 2 bases unmatched. The V gene's germline CDR1 is LNHDA and CDR2 SQIVND (reference sequence). CDR3 sequence: CASSAGGNTEAFF. The CDR3 DNA sequence: TGTGCCAGTAGTGCAGGGGGTAACACTGAAGCTTTCTTT.

This chain uses TRBV30 with TRBJ2-7, with 11 bases lining up with TRBD1. CDR1 GTSNPN and CDR2 SVGIG come from the germline V gene (reference sequence). The CDR3 is 14 amino acids. Trimming at V came to 4 bases and at J to 3 bases, leaving 5 bases not matched to a gene. CDR3 DNA: TGTGCCTGGACTGGACAGGGGGCGATCTACGAGCAGTACTTC. Translated, it gives CAWTGQGAIYEQYF.

The rearrangement joins TRBV19 to TRBJ1-5, with D maybe TRBD1 (5 bases). Trimming took off 3 bases at V and 2 bases at J, with 11 bases between the two ends. The germline V gene encodes CDR1 LNHDA and CDR2 SQIVND (reference sequence). The CDR3 consists of 15 residues. DNA of the CDR3: TGTGCCAGTAGTATCTGGGGGAGACGCAATCAGCCCCAGCATTTT. This gives the protein CASSIWGRRNQPQHF.

In nucleotides, the CDR3 is TGTGCCAGCCAGGGACAGGGAGGAGAAAAACTGTTTTTT. Translated: CASQGQGGEKLFF. V is TRBV2 and J is TRBJ1-4; 9 bases are a match to TRBD1. Germline V lookup: CDR1 SNHLY, CDR2 FYNNEI. Trimming cost V 8 bases and J 8 bases; bases outside gene matches: 6. The CDR3 is made up of 13 amino acids.

The V call is TRBV4-2, the J call TRBJ1-4, with D unclear. The V end was cut by 9 bases, the J end by 0 bases, with 11 bases between. The CDR3 sequence is 14 residues long. Germline V CDR1 and CDR2: LGHNA, YNFKEQ. In nucleotides, the CDR3 is TGTGCCAGTACTCAACACCCAACTAATGAAAAACTGTTTTTT. This sequence encodes CASTQHPTNEKLFF.

This clone came up a few times. The V gene is TRBV5-1, the J gene TRBJ1-6, with D tentatively TRBD1 (5 bases). This CDR3 is 15 amino acids long. Per the germline V gene, CDR1 is SGHRS and CDR2 is YFSETQ. Trimming removed 0 bases from V and 6 bases from J, with 10 bases in between. This CDR3 is CASSLVAGGNSPLHF. As DNA, the CDR3 is TGCGCCAGCAGCTTGGTGGCGGGGGGTAATTCACCCCTCCACTTT. The whole variable domain, filled in from reference TRBV5-1 and TRBJ1-6, reads KAGVTQTPRYLIKTRGQQVTLSCSPISGHRSVSWYQQTPGQGLQFLFEYFSETQRNKGNFPGRFSGRQFSNSRSEMNVSTLELGDSALYLCASSLVAGGNSPLHFGNGTRLTVT.

This chain links TRBV6-5 with TRBJ1-5; unclear D gene. V was cut by 5 bases and J by 6 bases, with 11 bases left in between. The CDR3 extends over 13 amino acids. Germline V gene data show CDR1 as MNHEY and CDR2 as SVGAGI. The CDR3 nucleotides are TGTGCCAGCAGTGCTCTCCGGAGTCAGCCCCAGCATTTT. Amino acids: CASSALRSQPQHF.

This clone came up a few times. The genes are TRBV28 and TRBJ1-4, with 8 bases matching TRBD1. Per germline, CDR1 MDHEN and CDR2 SYDVKM. CDR3 size: 14 residues. The trim removed 7 bases at V and 7 bases at J, leaving 8 bases unmatched. The CDR3, as DNA: TGTGCCAGCATCAATACAGGGGGTGGTGAAAAACTGTTTTTT. Its protein is CASINTGGGEKLFF.

This clone was seen a few times. The chain is built from TRBV27 and TRBJ2-5; a weak D match, TRBD1 (5 bases). Trimming left V 8 bases short and J 9 bases short, with 13 bases between. Germline lookup yields CDR1 MNHEY and CDR2 SMNVEV (reference sequence). The CDR3 consists of 11 residues. This chain's CDR3 is CASAQGQSQYF. CDR3 coding DNA: TGTGCCAGCGCGCAGGGCCAATCCCAGTACTTC.

The rearrangement joins TRBV23-1 to TRBJ2-7; 7 bases line up with TRBD1. TRBV23-1 is flagged as an ORF with uncertain function. The CDR3 is 11 amino acids. V shed 7 bases and J 6 bases; nucleotides not matched to a gene: 3. The CDR3 DNA sequence: TGCGCCAGCACAGACAGGGTCGAGCAGTACTTC. It is translated as CASTDRVEQYF.

V usage is TRBV29-1 and J usage is TRBJ1-1, with 7 nucleotides matching TRBD1. In germline, CDR1 is SQVTM, CDR2 ANQGSEA. The CDR3 runs 13 residues. J gave up 6 bases and V 5 bases, and 9 bases lay outside the gene matches. CDR3 sequence reads: CSVHRGSYAEAFF. The CDR3 DNA is TGCAGCGTTCACAGGGGCTCCTACGCTGAAGCTTTCTTT.

This sequence joins TRBV6-5 and TRBJ2-7; D unresolved. Looked up from germline, CDR1 is MNHEY and CDR2 is SVGAGI. The CDR3 runs 14 residues. Trimming pared 4 bases from V and 12 bases from J, leaving 22 bases between. CDR3 bases: TGTGCCAGCAGTTCCACCATTTCTGCTCGTAGTACGTACTTC. Residues: CASSSTISARSTYF.